Below are 13 T cell receptor beta chains sequenced from a single sample in a study of blood T cell repertoires in COVID-19. Assay: immunoSEQ multiplex PCR; the TCRdb copy retains only in-frame clones and omits some. In the table there are roughly 300,000 clones, more than 70% of which are singletons. Sample: peripheral blood. These receptors were taken from a woman aged 50 to 60 who had recovered from COVID-19.

V is TRBV27 and J is TRBJ1-2, with D tentatively TRBD1 (5 bases). The ends were cut back, 0 bases at V and 7 bases at J, with 12 bases in the middle. CDR3 size: 14 residues. Germline V gene sequence: CDR1 MNHEY, CDR2 SMNVEV (reference sequence). Here the CDR3 reads CASSLSVRVGGYTF. CDR3 nucleotides: TGTGCCAGCAGTTTATCGGTCAGGGTGGGTGGCTACACCTTC.

This clone was seen only a few times. The chain uses TRBV7-9 and TRBJ2-1, with 8 bases aligning to TRBD1. CDR1 is SEHNR, CDR2 FQNEAQ, per germline (reference sequence). Unmatched junction bases numbered 10, after V lost 5 bases and J lost 10 bases. CDR3 size: 14 residues. In nucleotides, the CDR3 is TGTGCCAGCAGCACATCGGACAGGGTTCGCGAGCAGTTCTTC. This gives the protein CASSTSDRVREQFF.

The chain has TRBV10-3 and TRBJ1-2; 7 bases are shared with TRBD1. CDR3 length equals 13 residues. Germline trimming cut 4 bases from V and 5 bases from J; bases unmatched to any gene: 4. Germline loops: CDR1 ENHRY, CDR2 SYGVKD. The CDR3 protein is CAISAGGRYGYTF. For the CDR3, the DNA is TGTGCCATCAGTGCAGGGGGAAGGTATGGCTACACCTTC.

The gene calls are TRBV27 and TRBJ1-5; tentatively, D is TRBD1 (5 bases). V was pared by 2 bases and J by 3 bases, with 11 bases between. CDR1 MNHEY and CDR2 SMNVEV come from the germline V gene (reference sequence). The CDR3 runs to 15 residues. This chain's CDR3 is CASSLMAGPNQPQHF. Here the CDR3 DNA reads TGTGCCAGCAGTTTAATGGCAGGGCCCAATCAGCCCCAGCATTTT.

Here the CDR3 DNA reads TGTGCCAGCAGTTTTGGGGCAGGGGGCAATCAGCCCCAGCATTTT. Translating gives CASSFGAGGNQPQHF. The V gene is TRBV27, the J gene TRBJ1-5; tentatively, D is TRBD1 (6 bases). CDR3 size: 15 residues. With 3 bases removed from V and 2 bases from J, the gap between germline ends came to 11 bases. Germline loops: CDR1 MNHEY, CDR2 SMNVEV (reference sequence).

CDR3 sequence (DNA): TGTGCCAGCAGCGTTCGGGCGGGAATGGGAGAGACCCAGTACTTC. Translation: CASSVRAGMGETQYF. The chain recombines TRBV9 with TRBJ2-5, with D possibly matching TRBD2 (6 bases). With 2 bases removed from V and 4 bases from J, the gap between germline ends came to 15 bases. Germline CDR1 reads SGDLS; CDR2 reads YYNGEE. The CDR3 runs 15 residues.

The chain employs TRBV19 and TRBJ2-6, with TRBD1 matching 7 bases. The CDR3 runs 18 residues. The germline CDR1 and CDR2 sequences are LNHDA and SQIVND (reference sequence). J gave up 0 bases and V 5 bases, and 10 bases lay outside the gene matches. CDR3 region: CASSEDRPRSSGANVLTF. The CDR3, as DNA: TGTGCCAGTAGTGAGGACAGGCCAAGATCCTCTGGGGCCAACGTCCTGACTTTC.

The genes are TRBV9 and TRBJ1-2; 12 bases align to TRBD1. With 3 bases clipped from V and 7 bases from J, the junction kept 10 bases outside the gene matches. CDR1 and CDR2 from the germline V gene are SGDLS and YYNGEE. The CDR3 totals 16 residues. CDR3 DNA sequence: TGTGCCAGCAGCGGGACCGGGACAGGGGGCGCAGGTGGCTACACCTTC. It is translated as CASSGTGTGGAGGYTF.

The chain uses TRBV27 and TRBJ1-2; 10 bases map to TRBD1. Unmatched junction bases numbered 8, after V lost 1 base and J lost 9 bases. CDR3 length: 15 residues. Germline CDR1 is MNHEY and CDR2 is SMNVEV (reference sequence). The CDR3 nucleotides read TGTGCCAGCAGTTTATTCGGGACAGGGGCCCGGAGCTACACCTTC. This sequence encodes CASSLFGTGARSYTF.

The chain employs TRBV28 and TRBJ2-7; perhaps TRBD2 as D (5 bases). The CDR3 extends over 12 amino acids. Looked up from germline, CDR1 is MDHEN and CDR2 is SYDVKM. Trimming pared 8 bases from V and 3 bases from J, leaving 11 bases between. The chain's CDR3 is CASRRWGYEQYF. CDR3 coding DNA: TGTGCCAGCCGGAGGTGGGGCTACGAGCAGTACTTC.

This rearrangement joins TRBV7-2 to TRBJ1-1, with 9 positions matching TRBD1. Germline trimming cut 5 bases from V and 8 bases from J; bases unmatched to any gene: 9. This CDR3 is 14 amino acids long. Germline V gives CDR1 SGHTA, CDR2 FQGNSA. The CDR3 loop reads CASSPWNRGREAFF. In DNA, the CDR3 is TGTGCCAGCAGCCCCTGGAACAGGGGGCGGGAAGCTTTCTTT.

The chain is built from TRBV29-1 and TRBJ2-7; maybe TRBD2 (5 bases). Germline CDR1 reads SQVTM; CDR2 reads ANQGSEA. This CDR3 has 12 amino acids. Trimming stripped 6 bases from V and 3 bases from J, with 12 bases between. The CDR3 protein is CSVGGGLYEQYF. The CDR3 DNA is TGCAGCGTGGGCGGCGGACTCTACGAGCAGTACTTC.

The J gene is TRBJ2-2, the V gene TRBV15, with a weak D call TRBD1 (6 bases). Germline loops: CDR1 LNHNV, CDR2 YYDKDF (reference sequence). With 0 bases removed from V and 2 bases from J, the gap between germline ends came to 13 bases. The CDR3 covers 17 residues. In DNA, the CDR3 is TGTGCCACCAGCAGAGATGGTGGGACAAGCAACACCGGGGAGCTGTTTTTT. Its protein is CATSRDGGTSNTGELFF. The whole variable domain, filled in from reference TRBV15 and TRBJ2-2, reads DAMVIQNPRYQVTQFGKPVTLSCSQTLNHNVMYWYQQKSSQAPKLLFHYYDKDFNNEADTPDNFQSRRPNTSFCFLDIRSPGLGDTAMYLCATSRDGGTSNTGELFFGEGSRLTVL.